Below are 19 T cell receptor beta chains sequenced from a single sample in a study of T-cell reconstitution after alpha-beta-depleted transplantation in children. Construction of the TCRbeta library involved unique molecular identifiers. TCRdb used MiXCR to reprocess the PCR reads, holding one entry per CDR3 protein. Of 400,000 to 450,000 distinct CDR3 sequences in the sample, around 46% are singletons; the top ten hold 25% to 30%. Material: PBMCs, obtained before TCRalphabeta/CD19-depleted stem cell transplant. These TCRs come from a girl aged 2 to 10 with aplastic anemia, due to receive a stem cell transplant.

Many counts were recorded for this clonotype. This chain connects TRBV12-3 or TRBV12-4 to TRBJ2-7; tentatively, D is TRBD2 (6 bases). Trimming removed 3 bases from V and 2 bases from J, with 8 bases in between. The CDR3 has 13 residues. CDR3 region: CASSFGSPYEQYF. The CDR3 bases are TGTGCCAGCAGTTTCGGGAGTCCCTACGAGCAGTACTTC.

The CDR3 sequence is CASSSPTQGDYNEQFF. CDR3 DNA: TGTGCCAGCAGCTCTCCAACACAGGGGGACTACAATGAGCAGTTCTTC. The chain joins TRBV11-2 to TRBJ2-1; 8 bases match TRBD1. The CDR3 spans 16 residues. Losses at the gene ends were 4 bases for V and 3 bases for J; bases not matched to a gene: 8. Germline values: CDR1 SGHAT, CDR2 FQNNGV.

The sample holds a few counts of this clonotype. The DNA of the CDR3 is TGCAGCGGCCGGGGGGGGCTGGAGACCCAGTACTTC. This encodes CSGRGGLETQYF. The chain couples TRBV29-1 to TRBJ2-5, with 8 bases aligning to TRBD2. This CDR3 is 12 amino acids long. With 7 bases clipped from V and 5 bases from J, the junction kept 6 bases outside the gene matches. Germline V CDR1 and CDR2: SQVTM, ANQGSEA.

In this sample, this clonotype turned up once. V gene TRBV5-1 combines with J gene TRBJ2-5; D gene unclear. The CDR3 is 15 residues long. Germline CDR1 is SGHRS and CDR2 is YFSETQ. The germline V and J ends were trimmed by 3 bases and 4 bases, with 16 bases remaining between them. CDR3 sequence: CASSSPKRVGETQYF. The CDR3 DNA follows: TGCGCCAGCAGCTCGCCCAAAAGGGTGGGAGAGACCCAGTACTTC.

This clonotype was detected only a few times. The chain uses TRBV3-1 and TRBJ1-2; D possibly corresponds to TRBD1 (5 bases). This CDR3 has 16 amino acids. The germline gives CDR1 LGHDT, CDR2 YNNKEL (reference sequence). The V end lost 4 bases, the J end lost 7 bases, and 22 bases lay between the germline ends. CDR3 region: CASSPAWRGGASGYTF. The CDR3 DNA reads TGTGCCAGCAGCCCCGCATGGCGCGGGGGAGCTAGTGGCTACACCTTC.

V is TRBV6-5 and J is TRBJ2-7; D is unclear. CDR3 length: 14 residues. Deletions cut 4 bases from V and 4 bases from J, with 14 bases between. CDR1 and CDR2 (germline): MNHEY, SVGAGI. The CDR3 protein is CASSFSQVHYEQYF. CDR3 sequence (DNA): TGTGCCAGCAGTTTCTCACAAGTTCATTACGAGCAGTACTTC.

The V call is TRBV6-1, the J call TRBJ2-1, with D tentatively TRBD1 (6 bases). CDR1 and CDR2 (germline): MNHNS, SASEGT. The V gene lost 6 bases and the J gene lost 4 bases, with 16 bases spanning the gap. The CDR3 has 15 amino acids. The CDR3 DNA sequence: TGTGCCAGCAGCCGAACCAGGGGTGCGTACAATGAGCAGTTCTTC. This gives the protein CASSRTRGAYNEQFF.

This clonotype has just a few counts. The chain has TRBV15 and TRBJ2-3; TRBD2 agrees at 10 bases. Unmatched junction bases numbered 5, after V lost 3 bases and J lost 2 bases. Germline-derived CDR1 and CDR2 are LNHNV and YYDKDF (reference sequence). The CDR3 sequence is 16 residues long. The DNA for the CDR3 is TGTGCCACCAGCAGCCTTAGCGGGGGGCTCACAGATACGCAGTATTTT. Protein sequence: CATSSLSGGLTDTQYF. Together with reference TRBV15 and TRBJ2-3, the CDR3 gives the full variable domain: DAMVIQNPRYQVTQFGKPVTLSCSQTLNHNVMYWYQQKSSQAPKLLFHYYDKDFNNEADTPDNFQSRRPNTSFCFLDIRSPGLGDTAMYLCATSSLSGGLTDTQYFGPGTRLTVL.

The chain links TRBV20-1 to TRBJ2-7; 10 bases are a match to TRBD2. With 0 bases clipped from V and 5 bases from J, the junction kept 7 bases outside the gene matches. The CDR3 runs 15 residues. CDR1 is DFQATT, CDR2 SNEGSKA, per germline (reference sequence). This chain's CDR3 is CSARESSSGRDEQYF. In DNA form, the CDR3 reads TGCAGTGCTAGAGAATCAAGCAGCGGGAGGGACGAGCAGTACTTC.

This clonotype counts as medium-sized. This CDR3 is CSQRPGHEETQYF. DNA for the CDR3: TGCAGCCAACGTCCGGGACACGAAGAGACCCAGTACTTC. V usage is TRBV29-1 and J usage is TRBJ2-5, with D possibly matching TRBD1 (6 bases). This CDR3 comprises 13 residues. V gave up 8 bases and J gave up 3 bases, with 16 bases separating them. Germline V CDR1 and CDR2: SQVTM, ANQGSEA.

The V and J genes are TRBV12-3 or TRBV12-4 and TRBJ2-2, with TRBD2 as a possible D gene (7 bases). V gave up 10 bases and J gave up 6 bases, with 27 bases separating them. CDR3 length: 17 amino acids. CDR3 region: CATHPALGGPLSGELFF. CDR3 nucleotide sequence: TGTGCCACCCACCCGGCCCTCGGGGGGCCACTCTCCGGGGAGCTGTTTTTT.

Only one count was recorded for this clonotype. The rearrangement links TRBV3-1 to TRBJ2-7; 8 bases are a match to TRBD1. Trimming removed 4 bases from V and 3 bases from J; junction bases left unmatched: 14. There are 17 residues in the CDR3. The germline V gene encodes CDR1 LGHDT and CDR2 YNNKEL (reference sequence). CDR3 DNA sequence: TGTGCCAGCAGCCCAGAAGGGGGTCAGGGGGCCTTCTACGAGCAGTACTTC. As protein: CASSPEGGQGAFYEQYF.

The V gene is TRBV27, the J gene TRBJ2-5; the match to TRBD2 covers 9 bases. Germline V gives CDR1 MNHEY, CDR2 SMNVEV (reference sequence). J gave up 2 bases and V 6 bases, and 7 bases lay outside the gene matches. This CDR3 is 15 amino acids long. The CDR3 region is CASSPTSGEQETQYF. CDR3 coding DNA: TGTGCCAGCAGCCCGACTAGCGGAGAACAAGAGACCCAGTACTTC.

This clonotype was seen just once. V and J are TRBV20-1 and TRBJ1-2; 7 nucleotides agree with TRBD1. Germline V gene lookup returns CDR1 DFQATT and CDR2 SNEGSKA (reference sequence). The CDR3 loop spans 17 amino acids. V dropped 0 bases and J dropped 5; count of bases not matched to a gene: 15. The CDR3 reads CSARDWDSQLVGYGYTF. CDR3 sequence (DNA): TGCAGTGCTAGAGATTGGGACAGCCAGCTCGTAGGTTATGGCTACACCTTC.

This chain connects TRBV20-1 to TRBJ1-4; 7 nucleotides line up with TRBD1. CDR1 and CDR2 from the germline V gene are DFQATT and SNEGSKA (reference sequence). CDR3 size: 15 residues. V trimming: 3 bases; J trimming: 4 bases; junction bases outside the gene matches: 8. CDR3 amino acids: CSASPLDRINEKLFF. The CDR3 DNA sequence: TGCAGTGCTAGCCCCCTGGACAGGATTAATGAAAAACTGTTTTTT.

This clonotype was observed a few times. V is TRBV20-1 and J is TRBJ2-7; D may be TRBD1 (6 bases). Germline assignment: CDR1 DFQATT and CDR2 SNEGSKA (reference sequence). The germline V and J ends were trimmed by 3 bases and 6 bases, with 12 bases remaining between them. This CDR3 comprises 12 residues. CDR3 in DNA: TGCAGTGCTAGCACAGGGTACCCCGAGCAGTACTTC. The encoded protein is CSASTGYPEQYF.

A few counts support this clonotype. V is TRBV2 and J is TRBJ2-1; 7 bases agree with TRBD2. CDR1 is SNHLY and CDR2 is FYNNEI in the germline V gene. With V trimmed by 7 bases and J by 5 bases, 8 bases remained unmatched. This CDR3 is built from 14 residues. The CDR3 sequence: CASTLSGTNNEQFF. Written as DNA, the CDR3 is TGTGCCAGCACTCTCTCTGGGACTAACAATGAGCAGTTCTTC.

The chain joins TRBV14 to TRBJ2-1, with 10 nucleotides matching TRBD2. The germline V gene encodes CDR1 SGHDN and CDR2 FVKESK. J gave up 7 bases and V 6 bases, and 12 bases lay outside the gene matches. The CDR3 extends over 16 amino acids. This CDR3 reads CASSAYPSGSWNEQFF. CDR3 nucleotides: TGTGCCAGCAGTGCTTATCCTAGCGGGAGCTGGAATGAGCAGTTCTTC.

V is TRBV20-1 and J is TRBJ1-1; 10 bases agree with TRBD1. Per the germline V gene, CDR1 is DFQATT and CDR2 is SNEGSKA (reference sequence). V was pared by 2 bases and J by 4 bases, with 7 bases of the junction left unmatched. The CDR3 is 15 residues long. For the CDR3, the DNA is TGCAGTGCTAGATCAGGGACAGGGGCCCGCACTGAAGCTTTCTTT. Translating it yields CSARSGTGARTEAFF.